This TCR beta chain was sequenced in a study of cytomegalovirus exposure and HLA in healthy donors. Findings of the study overall: Links to common viral pathogens appeared, in a later analysis, for several of the most significant clusters.

This clone was seen more than once but under ten times. Its cognate antigen is unknown. It was with 60 Vbeta and 13 Jbeta primers that the PCR ran. Profiling relied on immunoSEQ multiplex PCR, and the TCRdb table lists in-frame clones only, not all of them. The sample lists over 150,000 clones, around 83% occurring once. Trimming removed 6 bases from V and 1 base from J, with 9 bases in between. Germline values: CDR1 SGHTA, CDR2 FQGNSA. This CDR3 has 14 residues. Sequencing input: PBMCs. The sequence was collected from a middle-aged man in good health and CMV-seronegative. The genes are TRBV7-2 and TRBJ2-2, with a weak D call TRBD2 (6 bases). The CDR3 nucleotides are TGTGCCAGCAGATTTAGCGGGAACACCGGGGAGCTGTTTTTT. Residues: CASRFSGNTGELFF.